These 15 T cell receptor beta chains share one sample of origin, sequenced in a study of OX40 agonist ivuxolimab in advanced cancers. Some clones are missing from TCRdb's copy, which holds only in-frame ones; the method was immunoSEQ multiplex PCR. The sample includes some 84,000 clones, roughly 87% seen only once; the top ten take less than 0.2%. The source was CD4+ or CD8+ T cells sorted from blood, collected in a trial of the OX40 agonist ivuxolimab. Receptor source: an adult with an advanced solid tumor such as melanoma, head and neck, liver or kidney cancer.

The genes are TRBV19 and TRBJ1-1; no definite D call. V was trimmed by 3 bases and J by 1 base, leaving 6 bases between them. Per the germline V gene, CDR1 is LNHDA and CDR2 is SQIVND (reference sequence). The CDR3 has 13 residues. CDR3 in amino acids: CASSMGPNTEAFF. The CDR3 bases are TGTGCCAGTAGTATGGGCCCGAACACTGAAGCTTTCTTT.

The chain couples TRBV4-2 to TRBJ2-1, with D possibly TRBD2 on 5 matching bases. The V end was cut by 1 base, the J end by 6 bases, with 16 bases between. Germline lookup yields CDR1 LGHNA and CDR2 YNFKEQ. This CDR3 spans 16 amino acids. Here the CDR3 reads CASSQATGSPINEQFF. CDR3 in DNA: TGTGCCAGCAGCCAAGCCACGGGGTCGCCTATCAATGAGCAGTTCTTC.

CDR3 nucleotides: TGTGCCATCAGTGAGGGAGGGGGCAACACCATATATTTT. Amino acids: CAISEGGGNTIYF. The rearrangement links TRBV10-3 to TRBJ1-3; 7 bases match TRBD1. With 2 bases clipped from V and 7 bases from J, the junction kept 2 bases outside the gene matches. Per the germline V gene, CDR1 is ENHRY and CDR2 is SYGVKD. The CDR3 has 13 residues.

The chain links TRBV7-2 to TRBJ2-1; the D gene is possibly TRBD2 (6 bases). The CDR3 spans 13 residues. CDR1 is SGHTA and CDR2 is FQGNSA in the germline V gene. The V end was cut by 8 bases, the J end by 0 bases, with 8 bases between. CDR3 nucleotide sequence: TGTGCCAGCGGGAGGAGCTCCTACAATGAGCAGTTCTTC. Its translation: CASGRSSYNEQFF. The complete variable domain, with remaining parts taken from reference TRBV7-2 and TRBJ2-1, reads GAGVSQSPSNKVTEKGKDVELRCDPISGHTALYWYRQSLGQGLEFLIYFQGNSAPDKSGLPSDRFSAERTGGSVSTLTIQRTQQEDSAVYLCASGRSSYNEQFFGPGTRLTVL.

DNA of the CDR3: TGTGCCAGCAGACCCGGACCGACGATAAATTCACCCCTCCACTTT. It translates to CASRPGPTINSPLHF. The chain couples TRBV5-6 to TRBJ1-6; no reliable D call. The CDR3 is 15 residues long. In germline, CDR1 is SGHDT, CDR2 YYEEEE. Trimming took off 5 bases at V and 7 bases at J, with 16 bases between the two ends.

The CDR3 nucleotides read TGTGCCAGCAGCTTCGGACTAGCGGGGGGCTACGAGCAGTACTTC. As protein: CASSFGLAGGYEQYF. This rearrangement joins TRBV11-3 to TRBJ2-7; 14 bases are a match to TRBD2. In germline, CDR1 is SGHNT, CDR2 YENEEA. Trimming at V came to 3 bases and at J to 3 bases, leaving 1 base not matched to a gene. The length of the CDR3 is 15 residues.

The rearrangement uses TRBV7-2 and TRBJ2-7, with D hard to call. There are 15 residues in the CDR3. V was shortened by 3 bases and J by 4 bases, with 16 bases between the two germline ends. CDR1 is SGHTA, CDR2 FQGNSA, per germline. In nucleotides, the CDR3 is TGTGCCAGCAGCTTCGGACGGGTCAGAACTTACGAGCAGTACTTC. Translated: CASSFGRVRTYEQYF. Combining the CDR3 with reference TRBV7-2 and TRBJ2-7 gives the whole variable domain GAGVSQSPSNKVTEKGKDVELRCDPISGHTALYWYRQSLGQGLEFLIYFQGNSAPDKSGLPSDRFSAERTGGSVSTLTIQRTQQEDSAVYLCASSFGRVRTYEQYFGPGTRLTVT.

The chain joins TRBV18 to TRBJ2-1; D may be TRBD2 (5 bases). V dropped 2 bases and J dropped 0 bases, with 8 bases sitting between them. Germline CDR1 and CDR2: KGHSH and LQKENI. The CDR3 spans 15 residues. The CDR3 here is CASSPGSSSYNEQFF. The CDR3, as DNA: TGTGCCAGCTCACCAGGGAGTAGCTCCTACAATGAGCAGTTCTTC.

V gene TRBV5-1 combines with J gene TRBJ2-3; TRBD2 aligns across 12 bases. From germline, CDR1 is SGHRS and CDR2 YFSETQ. V gave up 7 bases and J gave up 0 bases; unmatched junction bases: 6. The length of the CDR3 is 16 residues. DNA for the CDR3: TGCGCCAGCCGGCTAGCGGGGGGGAGTAGCACAGATACGCAGTATTTT. Translation gives CASRLAGGSSTDTQYF.

The chain employs TRBV28 and TRBJ1-3, with D possibly matching TRBD1 (5 bases). Trimming stripped 3 bases from V and 7 bases from J, with 13 bases between. Germline values: CDR1 MDHEN, CDR2 SYDVKM. This CDR3 spans 14 amino acids. The CDR3 here is CASSFATEGNTIYF. The CDR3 coding sequence is TGTGCCAGCAGTTTTGCCACGGAGGGGAACACCATATATTTT.

The V gene is TRBV18, the J gene TRBJ1-1; D is unclear. CDR1 is KGHSH, CDR2 LQKENI, per germline. V lost 1 base and J lost 1, with 10 bases in between. This CDR3 contains 15 residues. The DNA of the CDR3 is TGTGCCAGCTCACCACGATGGACGGAGAACACTGAAGCTTTCTTT. The encoded protein is CASSPRWTENTEAFF.

The chain has TRBV28 and TRBJ2-2; 12 bases are shared with TRBD1. This CDR3 is built from 16 residues. CDR1 and CDR2 from the germline V gene are MDHEN and SYDVKM. J gave up 4 bases and V 6 bases, and 6 bases lay outside the gene matches. CDR3 sequence: CASRGRGQGATGELFF. The CDR3 coding sequence is TGTGCCAGCAGGGGAAGGGGACAGGGGGCCACCGGGGAGCTGTTTTTT.

The chain couples TRBV7-9 to TRBJ1-2; no clear D gene. The CDR3 totals 15 residues. Germline loops: CDR1 SEHNR, CDR2 FQNEAQ (reference sequence). V lost 2 bases and J lost 6, with 16 bases in between. DNA of the CDR3: TGTGCCAGCAGCTTACTACAATCGGGAAGCGATGGCTACACCTTC. Its protein product is CASSLLQSGSDGYTF.

The chain carries TRBV5-1 and TRBJ2-3; 8 positions agree with TRBD1. Trimming removed 5 bases from V and 2 bases from J; junction bases left unmatched: 4. CDR1 and CDR2 from the germline V gene are SGHRS and YFSETQ. This CDR3 has 14 amino acids. CDR3 region: CASRWTGYTDTQYF. CDR3 nucleotide sequence: TGCGCCAGCAGGTGGACAGGGTACACAGATACGCAGTATTTT.

The gene calls are TRBV5-1 and TRBJ1-1; a weak D match, TRBD1 (5 bases). There are 17 residues in the CDR3. V was pared by 0 bases and J by 3 bases, with 18 bases between. Germline values: CDR1 SGHRS, CDR2 YFSETQ. The DNA of the CDR3 is TGCGCCAGCAGCTTGGGTGTGGGAGGAGGGGAAGACACTGAAGCTTTCTTT. Translating it yields CASSLGVGGGEDTEAFF. The variable domain in full, with the rest retrieved from reference TRBV5-1 and TRBJ1-1, is KAGVTQTPRYLIKTRGQQVTLSCSPISGHRSVSWYQQTPGQGLQFLFEYFSETQRNKGNFPGRFSGRQFSNSRSEMNVSTLELGDSALYLCASSLGVGGGEDTEAFFGQGTRLTVV.